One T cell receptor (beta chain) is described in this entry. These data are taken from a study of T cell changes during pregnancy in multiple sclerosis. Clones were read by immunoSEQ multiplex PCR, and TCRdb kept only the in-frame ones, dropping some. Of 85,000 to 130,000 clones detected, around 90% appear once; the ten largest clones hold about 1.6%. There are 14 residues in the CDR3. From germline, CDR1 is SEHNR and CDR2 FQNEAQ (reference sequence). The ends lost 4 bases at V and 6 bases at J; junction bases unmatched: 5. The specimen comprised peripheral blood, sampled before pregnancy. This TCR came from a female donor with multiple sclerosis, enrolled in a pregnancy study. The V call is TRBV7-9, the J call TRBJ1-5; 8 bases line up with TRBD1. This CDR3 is CASSSSGGRQPQHF. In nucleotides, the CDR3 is TGTGCCAGCAGCTCATCAGGGGGCCGTCAGCCCCAGCATTTT.